This TCR beta chain was sequenced for a study of T cells in Graves' hyperthyroidism and ophthalmopathy. Overall study: Before treatment of any kind, peripheral blood was taken at initial diagnosis.

V was clipped by 1 base and J by 0 bases; unmatched bases: 7. CDR3 length equals 18 residues. The germline gives CDR1 SGHVS, CDR2 FQNEAQ. Amplification targeted TCR beta CDR3 regions from RNA transcripts. First-round RT-PCR targeting the TCR CDR3 was performed with the HTBI primer set. TCRdb re-analysed the multiplex PCR reads in MiXCR, keeping a single row per CDR3 protein. This table has 300,000 to 500,000 distinct CDR3 sequences, over 12% appearing once. The rearrangement joins TRBV7-8 to TRBJ2-2; 8 bases are a match to TRBD2. The sequence came from a man in his fifties with Graves' ophthalmopathy. Material: blood. In DNA form, the CDR3 reads TGTGCCAGCAGCTTAGGTTTACTAGCGGCTACGAACACCGGGGAGCTGTTTTTT. Protein: CASSLGLLAATNTGELFF.